This record looks at one T cell receptor beta chain sequence and its context. The antigen it binds to is not known. Base qualities are not recorded, but no much larger clone differs from it by a single base. Peripheral blood CD8+ and CD4+ T cells from healthy donors, Susac syndrome patients and multiple sclerosis patients were profiled by high-throughput TCR beta sequencing. Multiple sclerosis controls were treatment-naive patients with stable or active relapsing-remitting disease fulfilling revised McDonald criteria. CD8+ TEMRA cells were enriched by FACS, while bulk CD8+ and CD4+ T cells were purified by magnetic negative isolation. Blood was collected in EDTA tubes and processed within 24 hours, with PBMCs isolated through density gradient centrifugation. PBMCs destined for TCR sequencing were cryopreserved in liquid nitrogen and later thawed in a 37 °C water bath. The sorted or isolated CD4+, CD8+ and CD8+ TEMRA cells reached a purity of at least 90%.

The data were taken from a study of CD8 T cells in Susac syndrome (dated by TCRdb to about 2019). With regard to the full study: Whether CD8+ T cell activation and differentiation in Susac syndrome was antigen driven was tested using repertoire sequencing. The study compared CD8+ T cell repertoire clonality among over 9 healthy donors, roughly 14 Susac syndrome patients and 15 multiple sclerosis patients.

RNA was extracted using the RNeasy kit, and about 0.45 to 1 ug of the RNA was reverse transcribed with random hexamers. The immunoSEQ multiplex PCR assay, which covers 54 Vbeta and 13 Jbeta segments, was used to amplify TCR beta CDR3 regions. PCR amplification bias was corrected using a synthetic template baseline for primer optimization and computational correction. On the authors' methods: Reads were annotated to V, D and J genes according to IMGT and were analyzed with immunoSEQ Analyzer, with only productive sequences retained. Clonality was calculated as one minus the Shannon entropy normalized by log2 of the number of productive unique sequences. For each patient and control, public and private clones were evaluated within the 100 most prevalent clones. Clones were defined as Susac-specific when absent from the healthy and MS cohorts, from about 970 published viral clones and from other ImmuneACCESS disease sequences. TCRdb cleaned the public reads at Q25 with fastp, built clones with MiXCR and kept in-frame beta chains. One record per CDR3 amino acid sequence lists the most common genes and DNA. The V and J calls were determined by TCRdb, not by the authors. The sample has about 300,000 distinct CDR3 sequences on record, approximately 85% of them singletons. Clones ranked in the top ten supply 0.21% of the sample.

The V end loses 3 bases and the J end loses 1 base, and a stretch of 22 bases separates them. CDR1 and CDR2 were assigned from the germline V gene as LGHNA and YSLEER. The CDR3 runs 19 amino acids, cysteine and phenylalanine included. Only the CDR3 region is kept as DNA, spanning 57 bases read in frame from base 1. The investigation overall reported the following: The TCR sequencing and HLA analysis was acknowledged to have included a relatively small number of individuals.

The sequenced material came from CD8+ T cells from PBMCs. The clonotype originates from a human donor with multiple sclerosis. The rearranged segments are TRBV4-3 and TRBJ2-4; TRBD1 could be the D gene, as 5 bases match. The CDR3 protein is CASSHSLSEGDTAKNIQYF. The DNA sequence reads TGCGCCAGCAGCCACAGCCTCTCGGAAGGGGATACGGCCAAAAACATTCAGTACTTC.